These 29 T cell receptor beta chains were sequenced from one sample in a study of blood T cell repertoires in COVID-19. The data were produced by immunoSEQ multiplex PCR, yet TCRdb's version contains in-frame clones alone and is incomplete. This sample carries some 46,000 clones, approximately 85% of them seen once, and the ten largest clones take 6.5%. Specimen: peripheral blood. The origin of the receptors is a man in his 60s with acute or convalescent COVID-19.

The chain has TRBV18 and TRBJ2-7, with a possible D match to TRBD1 (6 bases). This CDR3 spans 15 amino acids. V was shortened by 4 bases and J by 2 bases, with 15 bases between the two germline ends. Germline CDR1 and CDR2: KGHSH and LQKENI. This CDR3 is CASSLHPGQTYEQYF. CDR3 DNA sequence: TGTGCCAGCTCACTCCACCCGGGACAAACCTACGAGCAGTACTTC.

This rearrangement joins TRBV6-5 to TRBJ2-7, with TRBD2 matching 9 bases. Germline lookup yields CDR1 MNHEY and CDR2 SVGAGI. The CDR3 contains 16 residues. The trim removed 4 bases at V and 5 bases at J, leaving 12 bases unmatched. As DNA, the CDR3 is TGTGCCAGCAGTTCTCCGGGTTGGAGCGGGAGGCACGAGCAGTACTTC. This translates into CASSSPGWSGRHEQYF.

The chain carries TRBV24-1 and TRBJ2-1, with 7 bases fitting TRBD1. The junction had 5 bases not matched to a gene; V was cut back by 7 bases and J by 6 bases. Germline lookup yields CDR1 KGHDR and CDR2 SFDVKD. CDR3 size: 13 residues. The CDR3 spells CATRQGTANEQFF. The CDR3 nucleotides read TGTGCCACCAGACAGGGGACAGCCAATGAGCAGTTCTTC.

This clone was seen only once. J is TRBJ1-1 and V is TRBV6-1, with no clear D. The V and J ends lost 1 base and 3 bases respectively, with 6 bases between them. The CDR3 has 13 amino acids. Germline V gives CDR1 MNHNS, CDR2 SASEGT. The CDR3 DNA sequence: TGTGCCAGCAGTGAAGTCAGGTACACTGAAGCTTTCTTT. It translates to CASSEVRYTEAFF.

This chain joins TRBV5-1 and TRBJ2-5; a possible D gene is TRBD1 (5 bases). Germline V lookup: CDR1 SGHRS, CDR2 YFSETQ. This CDR3 is 13 amino acids long. V shed 0 bases and J shed 2 bases, with 5 bases lying between them. CDR3 sequence: CASSLGQQETQYF. The CDR3 DNA sequence: TGCGCCAGCAGCTTGGGACAGCAAGAGACCCAGTACTTC.

This clone appeared a few times. The gene calls are TRBV11-2 and TRBJ2-7; no definite D call. This CDR3 spans 14 amino acids. V was trimmed by 4 bases and J by 2 bases, leaving 12 bases between them. In germline, CDR1 is SGHAT, CDR2 FQNNGV. CDR3 in amino acids: CASSSGWSTYEQYF. CDR3 in DNA: TGTGCCAGCAGCTCAGGATGGTCCACCTACGAGCAGTACTTC.

The V and J genes are TRBV5-1 and TRBJ2-1; 9 nucleotides match TRBD2. There are 15 residues in the CDR3. Trimming at V came to 5 bases and at J to 4 bases, leaving 7 bases not matched to a gene. Germline CDR1 is SGHRS and CDR2 is YFSETQ. CDR3 amino acids: CASRVSSGKYNEQFF. The CDR3 coding sequence is TGCGCCAGCAGGGTATCTAGCGGGAAGTACAATGAGCAGTTCTTC.

This sequence joins TRBV6-2 or TRBV6-3 and TRBJ2-3, with 8 bases aligning to TRBD2. This CDR3 comprises 15 residues. Trimming cost V 2 bases and J 3 bases; bases outside gene matches: 4. Per germline, CDR1 MNHEY and CDR2 SVGEGT. CDR3 in amino acids: CASSYIGTRTDTQYF. The CDR3 DNA follows: TGTGCCAGCAGTTACATCGGGACTAGAACAGATACGCAGTATTTT.

V usage is TRBV9 and J usage is TRBJ2-6, with D possibly TRBD2 on 6 matching bases. Per the germline V gene, CDR1 is SGDLS and CDR2 is YYNGEE. Trimming stripped 6 bases from V and 2 bases from J, with 12 bases between. The CDR3 covers 15 residues. The CDR3: CASTQREAGANVLTF. As DNA, the CDR3 is TGTGCCAGCACCCAGAGGGAGGCTGGGGCCAACGTCCTGACTTTC.

The chain joins TRBV5-5 to TRBJ2-6, with 7 bases matching TRBD1. This CDR3 spans 16 amino acids. The V gene's germline CDR1 is SGHKS and CDR2 YYEKEE (reference sequence). The V segment lost 4 bases and the J segment 0 bases; nucleotides outside the gene matches: 4. The CDR3 loop is CASSRGQLSGANVLTF. CDR3 DNA sequence: TGTGCCAGCAGCAGGGGACAGCTCTCTGGGGCCAACGTCCTGACTTTC.

The V call is TRBV9, the J call TRBJ2-7; unclear D gene. CDR3 size: 14 residues. Trimming left V 0 bases short and J 2 bases short, with 9 bases between. Germline CDR1 reads SGDLS; CDR2 reads YYNGEE. The CDR3 loop reads CASSVELNPYEQYF. The CDR3 DNA follows: TGTGCCAGCAGCGTAGAACTGAACCCCTACGAGCAGTACTTC.

The chain uses TRBV28 and TRBJ2-7; TRBD2 agrees at 7 bases. This CDR3 region has 13 residues. Germline CDR1 MDHEN, CDR2 SYDVKM. Unmatched junction bases numbered 6, after V lost 7 bases and J lost 3 bases. The CDR3 here is CASTPTSFYEQYF. The CDR3 coding sequence is TGTGCCAGCACCCCGACTAGCTTCTACGAGCAGTACTTC.

The V call is TRBV7-2, the J call TRBJ2-7; 14 nucleotides line up with TRBD2. The CDR3 length is 16 residues. From germline, CDR1 is SGHTA and CDR2 FQGNSA. V lost 5 bases, J lost 7 bases, and 10 bases stayed unmatched. DNA of the CDR3: TGTGCCAGCAGCAGTGGGACTAGCGGGAGAAGCCGAGAGCAGTACTTC. Translated: CASSSGTSGRSREQYF.

The J gene is TRBJ1-1, the V gene TRBV27; D possibly corresponds to TRBD1 (5 bases). The CDR3 sequence is 13 residues long. Trimming left V 6 bases short and J 0 bases short, with 8 bases between. Per the germline V gene, CDR1 is MNHEY and CDR2 is SMNVEV (reference sequence). CDR3 in amino acids: CASSSTVNTEAFF. CDR3 DNA: TGTGCCAGCAGCTCGACAGTGAACACTGAAGCTTTCTTT.

This sequence joins TRBV24-1 and TRBJ2-5; D is possibly TRBD2 (6 bases). Germline CDR1 reads KGHDR; CDR2 reads SFDVKD. CDR3 size: 13 residues. V dropped 2 bases and J dropped 9 bases, with 12 bases sitting between them. The DNA for the CDR3 is TGTGCCACCAGTGATTGGAGGGACGGGGCCCAGTACTTC. Translating it yields CATSDWRDGAQYF.

The chain combines TRBV2 with TRBJ1-3; 9 bases match TRBD1. The CDR3 loop spans 16 amino acids. The germline CDR1 and CDR2 sequences are SNHLY and FYNNEI. With 6 bases clipped from V and 8 bases from J, the junction kept 14 bases outside the gene matches. The CDR3 DNA sequence: TGTGCCAGCAGCGCCCCGGGACAGGGAGGTTTAGACACCATATATTTT. Protein product: CASSAPGQGGLDTIYF.

The rearrangement links TRBV29-1 to TRBJ1-4; 9 positions match TRBD1. The germline CDR1 and CDR2 sequences are SQVTM and ANQGSEA. The CDR3 extends over 13 amino acids. J was trimmed by 10 bases and V by 6 bases; bases with no gene match: 9. Written as DNA, the CDR3 is TGCAGCGTGCACAGGGGGCGCGATGGAAAACTGTTTTTT. Its protein is CSVHRGRDGKLFF.

The genes are TRBV6-1 and TRBJ2-7, with D possibly TRBD1 on 6 matching bases. CDR1 is MNHNS, CDR2 SASEGT, per germline. CDR3 length: 14 amino acids. The V end was cut by 0 bases, the J end by 3 bases, with 9 bases between. The CDR3 nucleotides read TGTGCCAGCAGTGAAGCTGTCAGGGGCTACGAGCAGTACTTC. Translating it yields CASSEAVRGYEQYF.

The genes are TRBV19 and TRBJ1-6; possible D gene TRBD1, 6 bases. V was trimmed by 7 bases and J by 7 bases, leaving 11 bases between them. CDR3 length: 13 residues. CDR1 and CDR2 (germline): LNHDA, SQIVND (reference sequence). CDR3 DNA sequence: TGTGCCAGTAAGAGGCAGGGGAATTCACCCCTCCACTTT. Protein: CASKRQGNSPLHF.

The gene calls are TRBV20-1 and TRBJ1-1, with D possibly TRBD1 on 6 matching bases. The V end was cut by 3 bases, the J end by 10 bases, with 15 bases between. This CDR3 is 12 amino acids long. Per the germline V gene, CDR1 is DFQATT and CDR2 is SNEGSKA (reference sequence). CDR3: CSASATGTRAFF. The CDR3 DNA reads TGCAGTGCTAGTGCCACCGGGACAAGAGCTTTCTTT.

This clone was counted a single time. V gene TRBV6-2 or TRBV6-3 combines with J gene TRBJ2-7; 11 bases are a match to TRBD1. The CDR3 totals 15 residues. J was trimmed by 2 bases and V by 2 bases; bases with no gene match: 2. The germline gives CDR1 MNHEY, CDR2 SVGEGT. CDR3 protein: CASSYGDRGAYEQYF. For the CDR3, the DNA is TGTGCCAGCAGTTACGGGGACAGGGGGGCCTACGAGCAGTACTTC.

In nucleotides, the CDR3 is TGTGCCAGCAGCCCCCCACAGGGGTTAGAGACCCAGTACTTC. Translation gives CASSPPQGLETQYF. The chain links TRBV3-1 (or the pseudogene TRBV3-2) to TRBJ2-5, with TRBD1 matching 7 bases. The V segment lost 4 bases and the J segment 4 bases; nucleotides outside the gene matches: 6. CDR3 length: 14 residues. Germline V gene lookup returns CDR1 LGHDT and CDR2 YNNKEL (reference sequence).

This clone came up a few times. V and J are TRBV19 and TRBJ2-1; maybe TRBD2 (6 bases). The CDR3 has 16 amino acids. V was clipped by 4 bases and J by 4 bases, with 17 bases between them. CDR1 is LNHDA, CDR2 SQIVND, per germline (reference sequence). The CDR3: CASSTRPGLIYNEQFF. The CDR3 coding sequence is TGTGCCAGTAGTACCCGGCCGGGACTGATTTACAATGAGCAGTTCTTC.

The V gene is TRBV3-1 (or the pseudogene TRBV3-2), the J gene TRBJ2-2, with 11 bases aligning to TRBD2. Germline trimming cut 8 bases from V and 7 bases from J; bases unmatched to any gene: 6. CDR3 length equals 14 residues. The germline CDR1 and CDR2 sequences are LGHDT and YNNKEL (reference sequence). The CDR3 nucleotides read TGTGCCAGCCGGGGACTAGCGGATCTCGGGGAGCTGTTTTTT. Translated, it gives CASRGLADLGELFF.

This clone was picked up a small number of times. This sequence joins TRBV6-6 and TRBJ2-1; 7 bases align to TRBD2. This CDR3 spans 14 amino acids. The germline V gene encodes CDR1 MNHNY and CDR2 SVGAGI (reference sequence). The V gene end was trimmed by 8 bases and the J gene end by 2 bases; junction bases not matched to a gene: 6. This CDR3 is CASSWAGAYNEQFF. CDR3 bases: TGTGCCAGCTCCTGGGCGGGAGCCTACAATGAGCAGTTCTTC.

The chain has TRBV5-1 and TRBJ2-3; D is possibly TRBD2 (7 bases). V gave up 2 bases and J gave up 6 bases, with 16 bases separating them. The length of the CDR3 is 15 residues. In germline, CDR1 is SGHRS, CDR2 YFSETQ. The DNA for the CDR3 is TGCGCCAGCAGCTTATCAGGACTAGGGGGGGATACGCAGTATTTT. Protein product: CASSLSGLGGDTQYF.

The table lists this clone with a count of one. This chain links TRBV11-2 with TRBJ1-2; no definite D call. The CDR3 is 12 residues long. Trimming cost V 5 bases and J 5 bases, with 9 bases left between them. Germline CDR1 SGHAT, CDR2 FQNNGV. The CDR3 sequence is CASSPTRYGYTF. The CDR3 DNA follows: TGTGCCAGCAGCCCTACCCGGTATGGCTACACCTTC.

The chain combines TRBV23-1 with TRBJ1-4, with D hard to call. TRBV23-1 is identified as an open reading frame with a role that is uncertain. V dropped 4 bases and J dropped 5 bases, with 14 bases sitting between them. The CDR3 has 15 residues. For the CDR3, the DNA is TGCGCCAGCAGTCCCCACGGCGGCACCAATGAAAAACTGTTTTTT. This gives the protein CASSPHGGTNEKLFF.

The rearrangement joins TRBV30 to TRBJ2-3; D might be TRBD2 (7 bases). The germline V gene encodes CDR1 GTSNPN and CDR2 SVGIG (reference sequence). This CDR3 has 14 residues. V was shortened by 3 bases and J by 4 bases, with 14 bases between the two germline ends. The CDR3: CAWSGLGGPDTQYF. CDR3 in DNA: TGTGCCTGGAGCGGACTGGGGGGGCCAGATACGCAGTATTTT.